This T cell receptor beta chain was identified in a study of regulatory T cells in long-lasting Graves disease. Study summary: With positive TSH receptor antibodies and over 5 years of antithyroid drugs, Graves' disease was considered persistent.

The CDR3 is 15 amino acids. CDR1 is SGHDN, CDR2 FVKESK, per germline. The V gene lost 5 bases and the J gene lost 8 bases, with 22 bases spanning the gap. General observations from the study: The researchers studied only peripheral blood, not thyroid tissue. TRBV28 was favored in persistent disease, as were TRBJ1-2 and TRBJ2-5.

Concerning this clonotype: Its antigen is undetermined.

With iRepertoire HTBI primers and Arm-PCR of CDR3 regions, TCR beta libraries were built. MiXCR, run by TCRdb on the multiplex PCR reads, gives a single entry per CDR3 protein. The sample contains about 400,000 distinct CDR3 sequences, around 21% of which appear only once. As for time point: persistent/refractory GD, antithyroid drugs over 5 years with positive TRAb. From PBMCs, RNA was extracted and then used to make the TCR library. Graves' disease diagnoses followed American Thyroid Association guidelines. This TCR was recovered from a female donor with Graves disease. The chain couples TRBV14 to TRBJ2-7; weak D call: TRBD2 (6 bases). The specimen was peripheral blood mononuclear cells (PBMCs), collected when the disease was refractory, from a patient treated with antithyroid drugs. As DNA, the CDR3 is TGTGCCAGCAGCGCCCACACCAAAACTAGCTCTCAGCAGTACTTC. This encodes CASSAHTKTSSQQYF. The entire variable domain, with the rest obtained from reference TRBV14 and TRBJ2-7, is as follows: EAGVTQFPSHSVIEKGQTVTLRCDPISGHDNLYWYRRVMGKEIKFLLHFVKESKQDESGMPNNRFLAERTGGTYSTLKVQPAELEDSGVYFCASSAHTKTSSQQYFGPGTRLTVT.